The 24 T cell receptor beta chains in this list originate from one sample, sequenced in a study of early T cells in non-severe SARS-CoV-2 infection. MiXCR, applied by TCRdb to the 5' RACE reads, yields one record per CDR3 protein. The table includes under 70,000 distinct CDR3 sequences, 9.5% to 15% detected once. Sample: whole blood. The receptors were sampled from an adult who was a healthcare worker with PCR-confirmed SARS-CoV-2 infection or an uninfected control (not recorded which).

This clonotype was picked up many times. The chain joins TRBV6-2 or TRBV6-3 to TRBJ2-1; TRBD2 might be the D (5 bases). V lost 8 bases and J 2 bases, leaving 13 bases between the germline ends. The germline V gene has CDR1 MNHEY and CDR2 SVGEGT. CDR3 length: 14 residues. The CDR3 spells CASLPGGTYNEQFF. In DNA form, the CDR3 reads TGTGCCAGCTTACCCGGAGGTACCTACAATGAGCAGTTCTTC.

V usage is TRBV12-3 or TRBV12-4 and J usage is TRBJ2-5, with D perhaps TRBD1 (6 bases). Trimming cost V 5 bases and J 0 bases, with 10 bases left between them. The CDR3 has 14 amino acids. CDR3 coding DNA: TGTGCCAGCAGTGTCTGGACAGACCAAGAGACCCAGTACTTC. Residues: CASSVWTDQETQYF.

This clonotype was detected only a few times. The chain is built from TRBV11-2 and TRBJ2-5, with D hard to call. The CDR3 loop spans 11 amino acids. Trimming took off 4 bases at V and 1 base at J, with 1 base between the two ends. The germline gives CDR1 SGHAT, CDR2 FQNNGV. This chain's CDR3 is CASSSQETQYF. The CDR3 bases are TGTGCCAGCAGCTCCCAAGAGACCCAGTACTTC. Drawing the rest from reference TRBV11-2 and TRBJ2-5, the complete variable domain is EAGVAQSPRYKIIEKRQSVAFWCNPISGHATLYWYQQILGQGPKLLIQFQNNGVVDDSQLPKDRFSAERLKGVDSTLKIQPAKLEDSAVYLCASSSQETQYFGPGTRLLVL.

This clonotype has more than one count but fewer than ten. The gene calls are TRBV18 and TRBJ2-1; D may be TRBD1 or TRBD2 (5 bases each). V gave up 1 base and J gave up 0 bases, with 13 bases separating them. Germline-derived CDR1 and CDR2 are KGHSH and LQKENI. This CDR3 is built from 17 residues. Here the CDR3 DNA reads TGTGCCAGCTCACCACTTGGGGACGCCCGCTCCTACAATGAGCAGTTCTTC. Its translation is CASSPLGDARSYNEQFF. Variable domain in full (rest from reference TRBV18 and TRBJ2-1): NAGVMQNPRHLVRRRGQEARLRCSPMKGHSHVYWYRQLPEEGLKFMVYLQKENIIDESGMPKERFSAEFPKEGPSILRIQQVVRGDSAAYFCASSPLGDARSYNEQFFGPGTRLTVL.

The sample holds a few counts of this clonotype. The V call is TRBV29-1, the J call TRBJ1-1; 7 bases match TRBD1. Germline V CDR1 and CDR2: SQVTM, ANQGSEA. Trimming removed 4 bases from V and 6 bases from J; junction bases left unmatched: 8. This CDR3 has 13 residues. CDR3 amino acids: CSVVVQGSSEAFF. DNA of the CDR3: TGCAGCGTTGTCGTACAGGGGAGTTCTGAAGCTTTCTTT. Full variable domain (outside the CDR3, taken from reference TRBV29-1 and TRBJ1-1): SAVISQKPSRDICQRGTSLTIQCQVDSQVTMMFWYRQQPGQSLTLIATANQGSEATYESGFVIDKFPISRPNLTFSTLTVSNMSPEDSSIYLCSVVVQGSSEAFFGQGTRLTVV.

V usage is TRBV6-4 and J usage is TRBJ2-1; 11 bases agree with TRBD2. CDR3 length: 16 amino acids. Germline V CDR1 and CDR2: MRHNA, SNTAGT. The ends lost 2 bases at V and 5 bases at J; junction bases unmatched: 5. In DNA, the CDR3 is TGTGCCAGCAGTGACCTTACTAGCGGGAGAAACAATGAGCAGTTCTTC. It codes for CASSDLTSGRNNEQFF.

The chain has TRBV6-1 and TRBJ1-5; D ambiguous. CDR1 MNHNS and CDR2 SASEGT come from the germline V gene. The CDR3 sequence is 17 residues long. The V and J ends lost 1 base and 0 bases respectively, with 13 bases between them. CDR3 protein: CASSEVAGRNSNQPQHF. The CDR3 DNA follows: TGTGCCAGCAGTGAAGTGGCAGGACGTAATAGCAATCAGCCCCAGCATTTT.

The chain recombines TRBV29-1 with TRBJ2-7; D is undetermined. CDR1 is SQVTM and CDR2 is ANQGSEA in the germline V gene. V was shortened by 5 bases and J by 2 bases, with 13 bases between the two germline ends. The CDR3 consists of 13 residues. The CDR3 spells CSVPAGAAYEQYF. In nucleotides, the CDR3 is TGCAGCGTTCCCGCCGGCGCGGCCTACGAGCAGTACTTC.

V and J are TRBV28 and TRBJ2-7, with D possibly matching TRBD1 (7 bases). Trimming shortened V by 5 bases and J by 1 base, and 12 bases separated the two germline ends. The CDR3 runs 14 residues. The V gene's germline CDR1 is MDHEN and CDR2 SYDVKM. CDR3 residues: CASSAGQTSYEQYF. The DNA of the CDR3 is TGTGCCAGCAGTGCGGGACAGACTTCCTACGAGCAGTACTTC.

The V and J genes are TRBV3-1 and TRBJ1-3; D ambiguous. Trimming took off 1 base at V and 2 bases at J, with 6 bases between the two ends. This CDR3 region has 14 residues. Germline CDR1 and CDR2: LGHDT and YNNKEL (reference sequence). CDR3 in amino acids: CASSQGRAGNTIYF. CDR3 DNA: TGTGCCAGCAGCCAAGGGAGAGCTGGAAACACCATATATTTT. The variable domain in full, with the rest retrieved from reference TRBV3-1 and TRBJ1-3, is DTAVSQTPKYLVTQMGNDKSIKCEQNLGHDTMYWYKQDSKKFLKIMFSYNNKELIINETVPNRFSPKSPDKAHLNLHINSLELGDSAVYFCASSQGRAGNTIYFGEGSWLTVV.

This clonotype was seen only a few times. The rearrangement uses TRBV29-1 and TRBJ2-5, with D possibly TRBD1 on 5 matching bases. The germline V gene has CDR1 SQVTM and CDR2 ANQGSEA. The V end was cut by 8 bases, the J end by 1 base, with 14 bases between. The length of the CDR3 is 13 residues. The CDR3: CSSAGQLQETQYF. The CDR3 DNA reads TGCAGCTCTGCAGGGCAGCTCCAAGAGACCCAGTACTTC.

This clonotype was recorded at least ten times. J is TRBJ1-5 and V is TRBV20-1; 7 positions match TRBD1. This CDR3 has 11 residues. CDR1 and CDR2 from the germline V gene are DFQATT and SNEGSKA (reference sequence). CDR3 protein: CSAGGMEPQHF. CDR3 coding DNA: TGCAGCGCAGGGGGAATGGAGCCCCAGCATTTT.

Concerning this clonotype: A single base separates this from a much larger clone, so it may be a read error. The V call is TRBV10-3, the J call TRBJ2-7; TRBD1 agrees at 10 bases. CDR1 and CDR2 (germline): ENHRY, SYGVKD. This CDR3 region has 14 residues. The CDR3 nucleotides read TGTGCCGTCAGTGAGACCGGGACAGGGGACGAGCAGTACTTC. It codes for CAVSETGTGDEQYF.

This clonotype has just a few counts. The rearrangement joins TRBV5-1 to TRBJ2-2, with 8 bases lining up with TRBD2. This CDR3 contains 14 residues. Germline-derived CDR1 and CDR2 are SGHRS and YFSETQ. V was clipped by 2 bases and J by 3 bases; unmatched bases: 0. CDR3 coding DNA: TGCGCCAGCAGCTTACTAGCGGACACCGGGGAGCTGTTTTTT. It codes for CASSLLADTGELFF.

This chain links TRBV7-3 with TRBJ2-2; 8 bases line up with TRBD2. The CDR3 runs 15 residues. The ends lost 5 bases at V and 6 bases at J; junction bases unmatched: 8. CDR1 is SGHTA and CDR2 is FQGTGA in the germline V gene. The CDR3 DNA is TGTGCCAGCAGCCCCGGGGGGGCGATCGCCGGGGAGCTGTTTTTT. This gives the protein CASSPGGAIAGELFF.

This clonotype appeared a few times. The rearrangement uses TRBV5-1 and TRBJ2-5; possibly TRBD2 for D (5 bases). V lost 0 bases and J lost 5, with 8 bases in between. Germline V gene data show CDR1 as SGHRS and CDR2 as YFSETQ. The CDR3 runs 13 residues. The chain's CDR3 is CASSLASMETQYF. DNA of the CDR3: TGCGCCAGCAGCTTGGCTAGCATGGAGACCCAGTACTTC.

This clonotype appeared many times. This rearrangement joins TRBV4-2 to TRBJ2-5, with no clear D. The CDR3 extends over 15 amino acids. Germline values: CDR1 LGHNA, CDR2 YNFKEQ. Trimming removed 0 bases at V and 2 bases at J, with 10 bases between. The CDR3 coding sequence is TGTGCCAGCAGCCAAGACGGGCGTATTCAAGAGACCCAGTACTTC. Its translation is CASSQDGRIQETQYF.

This clonotype was found many times. The rearrangement uses TRBV19 and TRBJ2-6; D remains unclear. The V end was cut by 7 bases, the J end by 0 bases, with 7 bases between. This CDR3 comprises 14 residues. The V gene's germline CDR1 is LNHDA and CDR2 SQIVND (reference sequence). The CDR3 reads CASKDPSGANVLTF. The CDR3 DNA is TGTGCCAGTAAAGACCCCTCTGGGGCCAACGTCCTGACTTTC.

The J gene is TRBJ2-2, the V gene TRBV6-6; TRBD2 might be the D (7 bases). Trimming cost V 0 bases and J 2 bases, with 13 bases left between them. The CDR3 is made up of 17 amino acids. Looked up from germline, CDR1 is MNHNY and CDR2 is SVGAGI (reference sequence). CDR3 DNA sequence: TGTGCCAGCAGTTACTCGGGCGGGGGCTGCAACACCGGGGAGCTGTTTTTT. Translating gives CASSYSGGGCNTGELFF.

This clonotype was seen repeatedly, ten times or more. The rearrangement links TRBV6-4 to TRBJ2-7; D is possibly TRBD1 (6 bases). Germline assignment: CDR1 MRHNA and CDR2 SNTAGT. The CDR3 length is 14 residues. The V and J ends lost 0 bases and 6 bases respectively, with 12 bases between them. The CDR3 DNA is TGTGCCAGCAGTGACTCGCTGGGGGCCTTCGAGCAGTACTTC. It yields the protein CASSDSLGAFEQYF.

In its sample, this clonotype was seen a few times. The rearrangement uses TRBV27 and TRBJ2-7; 10 positions agree with TRBD1. From germline, CDR1 is MNHEY and CDR2 SMNVEV (reference sequence). The ends lost 0 bases at V and 7 bases at J; junction bases unmatched: 12. The CDR3 length is 17 residues. The CDR3 coding sequence is TGTGCCAGCAGTTTATCAATCGGGGACAGGGGTCCAGGAGAGCAGTACTTC. Residues: CASSLSIGDRGPGEQYF.

This clonotype was detected a few times. The V gene is TRBV12-3 or TRBV12-4, the J gene TRBJ1-4; tentative D call: TRBD1 (5 bases). This CDR3 region has 17 residues. The V end lost 2 bases, the J end lost 4 bases, and 17 bases lay between the germline ends. The DNA for the CDR3 is TGTGCCAGCAGTTTATCTCGCCAGGGACCTCTTAATGAAAAACTGTTTTTT. Translated: CASSLSRQGPLNEKLFF.

In this sample, this clonotype turned up a few times. The chain combines TRBV7-9 with TRBJ2-3; TRBD1 might be the D (6 bases). This CDR3 has 16 amino acids. V was cut by 6 bases and J by 2 bases, with 18 bases left in between. Germline lookup yields CDR1 SEHNR and CDR2 FQNEAQ (reference sequence). CDR3: CASSHGQGIDTDTQYF. Here the CDR3 DNA reads TGTGCCAGCAGTCATGGGCAGGGGATCGACACAGATACGCAGTATTTT.

V usage is TRBV6-2 or TRBV6-3 and J usage is TRBJ1-2, with D tentatively TRBD1 (5 bases). Germline loops: CDR1 MNHEY, CDR2 SVGEGT. V was trimmed by 5 bases and J by 4 bases, leaving 14 bases between them. The CDR3 spans 14 residues. In DNA, the CDR3 is TGTGCCAGCAGTCCCAGGGACGATGGCTATGGCTACACCTTC. Encoded protein: CASSPRDDGYGYTF.